The 26 T cell receptor beta chains presented below share a single source sample, sequenced in a study of early T cells in non-severe SARS-CoV-2 infection. In TCRdb, the 5' RACE reads were re-called with MiXCR into one record per CDR3 protein. The repertoire holds some 59,000 distinct CDR3 sequences, with 7% to 10% as singletons. The sample taken for sequencing was whole blood. Every receptor here comes from an adult who was a healthcare worker with PCR-confirmed SARS-CoV-2 infection or an uninfected control (not recorded which).

This clonotype was counted only a few times. V usage is TRBV2 and J usage is TRBJ2-3; tentatively, D is TRBD1 (6 bases). Germline V CDR1 and CDR2: SNHLY, FYNNEI. The CDR3 sequence is 12 residues long. With 6 bases removed from V and 10 bases from J, the gap between germline ends came to 14 bases. The CDR3 spells CASRDRSDSQYF. The DNA of the CDR3 is TGTGCCAGCAGGGACAGATCGGATTCGCAGTATTTT.

This clonotype has only a few counts. This rearrangement joins TRBV6-6 to TRBJ1-1, with 7 bases aligning to TRBD1. V was clipped by 5 bases and J by 5 bases; unmatched bases: 11. Germline lookup yields CDR1 MNHNY and CDR2 SVGAGI (reference sequence). CDR3 size: 15 residues. The CDR3 bases are TGTGCCAGCAGTCTACCGGGACAGACAACAACTGAAGCTTTCTTT. Translation: CASSLPGQTTTEAFF.

This clonotype was counted only a few times. The gene calls are TRBV11-2 and TRBJ1-6; D is uncertain. This CDR3 comprises 12 residues. From germline, CDR1 is SGHAT and CDR2 FQNNGV. V was shortened by 4 bases and J by 13 bases, with 11 bases between the two germline ends. This CDR3 reads CASSSNSNPLHF. The CDR3 DNA reads TGTGCCAGCAGCTCCAATTCAAACCCCCTCCACTTT.

This rearrangement joins TRBV6-6 to TRBJ2-7; unclear D gene. The CDR3 has 12 amino acids. V dropped 4 bases and J dropped 2 bases, with 6 bases sitting between them. Germline V gene data show CDR1 as MNHNY and CDR2 as SVGAGI (reference sequence). CDR3 residues: CASSSAAYEQYF. DNA for the CDR3: TGTGCCAGCAGTTCAGCAGCCTACGAGCAGTACTTC.

The V call is TRBV18, the J call TRBJ1-1, with TRBD1 as a possible D gene (6 bases). The CDR3 spans 15 residues. V lost 5 bases to trimming and J lost 1 base, with 14 bases between them. Germline V gives CDR1 KGHSH, CDR2 LQKENI. In DNA, the CDR3 is TGTGCCAGCTCAAGTCAGGGGACCCAGAACACTGAAGCTTTCTTT. It translates to CASSSQGTQNTEAFF.

This rearrangement joins TRBV9 to TRBJ1-3; D gene unclear. The V and J ends lost 1 base and 3 bases respectively, with 11 bases between them. The CDR3 is made up of 15 amino acids. Germline values: CDR1 SGDLS, CDR2 YYNGEE. This CDR3 reads CASSVWDMIGNTIYF. The CDR3 DNA sequence: TGTGCCAGCAGCGTATGGGATATGATTGGAAACACCATATATTTT.

This clonotype showed up many times. The rearrangement uses TRBV29-1 and TRBJ1-5, with 7 positions matching TRBD1. V shed 7 bases, J shed 0 bases, and the junction held 0 bases outside the gene matches. There are 12 residues in the CDR3. The germline V gene encodes CDR1 SQVTM and CDR2 ANQGSEA. As DNA, the CDR3 is TGCAGCGGGGACAGTAGCAATCAGCCCCAGCATTTT. This codes for CSGDSSNQPQHF.

The V and J genes are TRBV7-3 and TRBJ2-1; the match to TRBD2 covers 7 bases. V shed 3 bases and J 5 bases; nucleotides not matched to a gene: 10. The CDR3 is 16 amino acids. Looked up from germline, CDR1 is SGHTA and CDR2 is FQGTGA. The CDR3 is CASSFRWDYGNNEQFF. Here the CDR3 DNA reads TGTGCCAGCAGCTTTCGCTGGGACTATGGGAACAATGAGCAGTTCTTC.

This chain links TRBV3-1 with TRBJ1-2; a weak D match, TRBD1 (5 bases). The length of the CDR3 is 15 residues. Trimming removed 4 bases from V and 4 bases from J, with 16 bases in between. The V gene's germline CDR1 is LGHDT and CDR2 YNNKEL (reference sequence). The CDR3 DNA sequence: TGTGCCAGCAGCCCATCGAGAGGAGGGGCCTATGGCTACACCTTC. Protein: CASSPSRGGAYGYTF.

This clonotype was observed a few times. The gene calls are TRBV4-1 and TRBJ2-2; D call uncertain. Germline V gives CDR1 MGHRA, CDR2 YSYEKL. V gave up 4 bases and J gave up 6 bases, with 15 bases separating them. The CDR3 loop spans 15 amino acids. The CDR3 is CASSPMTPFPGELFF. CDR3 nucleotide sequence: TGCGCCAGCAGCCCGATGACACCGTTCCCCGGGGAGCTGTTTTTT.

This clonotype has at least ten counts. The chain links TRBV11-1 to TRBJ2-3; 10 positions agree with TRBD2. CDR1 and CDR2 (germline): SGHAT, FQDESV (reference sequence). With V trimmed by 9 bases and J by 3 bases, 9 bases remained unmatched. The CDR3 has 15 residues. CDR3 DNA sequence: TGTGCCAGTGGGTCAGGACTAGCGGCTACAGATACGCAGTATTTT. Protein sequence: CASGSGLAATDTQYF.

The table lists this clonotype with a few counts. J is TRBJ2-3 and V is TRBV27; no clear D gene. The CDR3 contains 12 residues. The V end was cut by 3 bases, the J end by 1 base, with 2 bases between. Germline CDR1 is MNHEY and CDR2 is SMNVEV (reference sequence). CDR3 loop: CASSFRTDTQYF. CDR3 bases: TGTGCCAGCAGTTTCCGCACAGATACGCAGTATTTT.

This clonotype was counted only a few times. The chain joins TRBV29-1 to TRBJ2-3, with D perhaps TRBD1 or TRBD2 (5 bases each). The V gene lost 4 bases and the J gene lost 5 bases, with 16 bases spanning the gap. Germline CDR1 and CDR2: SQVTM and ANQGSEA. CDR3 length: 14 amino acids. CDR3 in amino acids: CSVGDGFVGDTQYF. The CDR3 nucleotides read TGCAGCGTTGGGGACGGATTTGTTGGAGATACGCAGTATTTT.

There are many counts of this clonotype. The chain carries TRBV18 and TRBJ2-2; D remains unclear. CDR1 and CDR2 (germline): KGHSH, LQKENI. The V gene lost 0 bases and the J gene lost 5 bases, with 10 bases spanning the gap. The CDR3 totals 15 residues. CDR3 bases: TGTGCCAGCTCACCACCGGGCCCCGAGACCGGGGAGCTGTTTTTT. As protein: CASSPPGPETGELFF.

This clonotype has more than one count but fewer than ten. This chain joins TRBV29-1 and TRBJ1-4, with a possible D match to TRBD1 (5 bases). Germline values: CDR1 SQVTM, CDR2 ANQGSEA. The CDR3 is 10 amino acids. The V end was cut by 7 bases, the J end by 15 bases, with 15 bases between. The chain's CDR3 is CSAMDNEMFF. The CDR3 coding sequence is TGCAGCGCCATGGACAATGAGATGTTTTTT.

Only a few counts were recorded for this clonotype. The V and J genes are TRBV12-3 or TRBV12-4 and TRBJ2-2, with D maybe TRBD1 (6 bases). Trimming shortened V by 3 bases and J by 4 bases, and 12 bases separated the two germline ends. CDR3 length: 15 amino acids. This CDR3 reads CASSFPGQLTGELFF. Written as DNA, the CDR3 is TGTGCCAGCAGTTTTCCGGGACAACTCACCGGGGAGCTGTTTTTT.

This clonotype has ten or more counts. The gene calls are TRBV12-3 or TRBV12-4 and TRBJ2-4; D is ambiguous. This CDR3 spans 14 amino acids. V was pared by 7 bases and J by 0 bases, with 10 bases between. The CDR3 is CASTAGLAKNIQYF. DNA of the CDR3: TGTGCCAGCACCGCCGGGCTAGCCAAAAACATTCAGTACTTC.

The V call is TRBV29-1, the J call TRBJ2-4; D unclear. This CDR3 contains 13 residues. The germline CDR1 and CDR2 sequences are SQVTM and ANQGSEA. Trimming cost V 5 bases and J 0 bases, with 8 bases left between them. The CDR3: CSVRLLAKNIQYF. DNA for the CDR3: TGCAGCGTTCGGCTACTAGCCAAAAACATTCAGTACTTC.

The J gene is TRBJ1-1, the V gene TRBV30; D ambiguous. Germline V gene lookup returns CDR1 GTSNPN and CDR2 SVGIG (reference sequence). CDR3 length equals 13 residues. The germline V and J ends were trimmed by 0 bases and 5 bases, with 10 bases remaining between them. The CDR3 DNA sequence: TGTGCCTGGAGTGTGTTATTTAGAACTGAAGCTTTCTTT. Its translation: CAWSVLFRTEAFF.

V and J are TRBV3-1 and TRBJ2-7, with D perhaps matching TRBD2 (6 bases). This CDR3 is 14 amino acids long. Trimming shortened V by 0 bases and J by 8 bases, and 14 bases separated the two germline ends. The germline gives CDR1 LGHDT, CDR2 YNNKEL (reference sequence). CDR3 residues: CASSQDGYGGKQYF. The DNA for the CDR3 is TGTGCCAGCAGCCAAGATGGATATGGGGGGAAGCAGTACTTC.

The sample holds many counts of this clonotype. The CDR3 coding sequence is TGTGCCAGCTTTTATGGAAACACCATATATTTT. Its protein product is CASFYGNTIYF. V is TRBV6-1 and J is TRBJ1-3; no definite D call. CDR1 is MNHNS, CDR2 SASEGT, per germline. This CDR3 contains 11 residues. The V gene lost 8 bases and the J gene lost 3 bases, with 5 bases spanning the gap.

This clonotype has only a few counts. The genes are TRBV7-8 and TRBJ2-1; the match to TRBD2 covers 14 bases. In germline, CDR1 is SGHVS, CDR2 FQNEAQ. The CDR3 contains 15 residues. Losses at the gene ends were 4 bases for V and 10 bases for J; bases not matched to a gene: 6. CDR3 protein: CASSSGLAGEFEQFF. The CDR3 nucleotides read TGTGCCAGCAGCTCGGGACTAGCGGGGGAGTTCGAGCAGTTCTTC.

The chain couples TRBV7-2 to TRBJ1-2; 10 bases agree with TRBD1. Germline trimming cut 5 bases from V and 3 bases from J; bases unmatched to any gene: 6. Germline V gene data show CDR1 as SGHTA and CDR2 as FQGNSA. The CDR3 has 15 residues. This CDR3 is CASSVRQGADYGYTF. The CDR3, as DNA: TGTGCCAGCAGCGTACGACAGGGGGCAGACTATGGCTACACCTTC.

This clonotype was counted between two and nine times. J is TRBJ2-4 and V is TRBV18, with a possible D match to TRBD2 (6 bases). The germline V gene encodes CDR1 KGHSH and CDR2 LQKENI. The CDR3 is 17 residues long. Trimming cost V 0 bases and J 0 bases, with 12 bases left between them. The CDR3, as DNA: TGTGCCAGCTCACCACCCGGGGGAGGCATAGCCAAAAACATTCAGTACTTC. Amino acid sequence: CASSPPGGGIAKNIQYF.

This clonotype was counted many times. This chain links TRBV14 with TRBJ1-1, with TRBD1 identical over 9 bases. CDR1 and CDR2 from the germline V gene are SGHDN and FVKESK. The CDR3 is 16 amino acids. With V trimmed by 4 bases and J by 1 base, 7 bases remained unmatched. The CDR3 loop reads CASSRLTGGPNTEAFF. CDR3 sequence (DNA): TGTGCCAGCAGCCGCCTGACAGGGGGACCGAACACTGAAGCTTTCTTT.

The chain has TRBV7-8 and TRBJ2-7, with 7 bases matching TRBD1. This CDR3 has 15 residues. The J segment lost 2 bases and the V segment lost 5 bases, leaving 9 bases of the junction unmatched. Germline CDR1 SGHVS, CDR2 FQNEAQ. The CDR3 here is CASSPWTGLTYEQYF. The CDR3 bases are TGTGCCAGCAGCCCCTGGACAGGTCTCACCTACGAGCAGTACTTC.